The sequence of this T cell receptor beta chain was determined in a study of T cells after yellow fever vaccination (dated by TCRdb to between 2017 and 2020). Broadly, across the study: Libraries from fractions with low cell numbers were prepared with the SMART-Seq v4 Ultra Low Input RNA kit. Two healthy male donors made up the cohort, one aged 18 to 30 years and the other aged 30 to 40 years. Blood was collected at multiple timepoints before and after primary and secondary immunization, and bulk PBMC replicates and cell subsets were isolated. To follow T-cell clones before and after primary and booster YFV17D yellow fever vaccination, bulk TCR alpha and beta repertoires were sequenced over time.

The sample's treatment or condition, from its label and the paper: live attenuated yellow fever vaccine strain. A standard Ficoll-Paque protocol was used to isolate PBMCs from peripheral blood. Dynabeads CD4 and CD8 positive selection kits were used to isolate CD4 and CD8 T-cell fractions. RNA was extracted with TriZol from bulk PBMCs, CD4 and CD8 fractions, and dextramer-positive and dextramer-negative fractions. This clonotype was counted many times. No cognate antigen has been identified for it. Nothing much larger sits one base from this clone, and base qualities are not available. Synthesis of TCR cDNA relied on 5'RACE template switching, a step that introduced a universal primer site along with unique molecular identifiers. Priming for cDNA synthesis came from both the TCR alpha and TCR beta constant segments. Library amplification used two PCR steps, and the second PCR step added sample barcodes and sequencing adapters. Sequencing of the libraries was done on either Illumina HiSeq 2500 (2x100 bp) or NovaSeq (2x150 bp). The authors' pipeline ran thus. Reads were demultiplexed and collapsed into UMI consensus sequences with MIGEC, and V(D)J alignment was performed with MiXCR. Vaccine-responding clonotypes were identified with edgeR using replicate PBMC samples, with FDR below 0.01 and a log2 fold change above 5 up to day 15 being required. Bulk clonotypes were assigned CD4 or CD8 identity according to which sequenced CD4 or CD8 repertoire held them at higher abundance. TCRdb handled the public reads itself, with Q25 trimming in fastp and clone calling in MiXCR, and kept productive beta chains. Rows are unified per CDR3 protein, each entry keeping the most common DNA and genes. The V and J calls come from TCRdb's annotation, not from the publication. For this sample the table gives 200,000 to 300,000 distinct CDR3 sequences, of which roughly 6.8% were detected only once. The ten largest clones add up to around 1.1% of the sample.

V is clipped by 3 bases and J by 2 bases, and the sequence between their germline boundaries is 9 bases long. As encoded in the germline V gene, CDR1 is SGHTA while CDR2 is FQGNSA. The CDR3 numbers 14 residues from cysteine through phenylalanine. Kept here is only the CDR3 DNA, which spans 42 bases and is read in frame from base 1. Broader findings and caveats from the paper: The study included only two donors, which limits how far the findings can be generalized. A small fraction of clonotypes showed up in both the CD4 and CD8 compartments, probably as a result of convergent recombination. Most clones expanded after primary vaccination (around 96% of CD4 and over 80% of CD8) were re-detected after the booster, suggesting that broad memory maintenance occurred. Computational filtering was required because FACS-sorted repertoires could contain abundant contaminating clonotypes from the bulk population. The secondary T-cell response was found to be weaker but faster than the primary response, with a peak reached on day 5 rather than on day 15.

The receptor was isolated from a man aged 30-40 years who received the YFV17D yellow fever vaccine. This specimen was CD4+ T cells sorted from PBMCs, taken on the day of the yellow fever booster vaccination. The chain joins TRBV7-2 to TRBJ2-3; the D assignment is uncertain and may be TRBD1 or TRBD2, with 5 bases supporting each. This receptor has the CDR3 CASSFLGVTDTQYF. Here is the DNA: TGTGCCAGCAGCTTTTTGGGGGTCACAGATACGCAGTATTTT.